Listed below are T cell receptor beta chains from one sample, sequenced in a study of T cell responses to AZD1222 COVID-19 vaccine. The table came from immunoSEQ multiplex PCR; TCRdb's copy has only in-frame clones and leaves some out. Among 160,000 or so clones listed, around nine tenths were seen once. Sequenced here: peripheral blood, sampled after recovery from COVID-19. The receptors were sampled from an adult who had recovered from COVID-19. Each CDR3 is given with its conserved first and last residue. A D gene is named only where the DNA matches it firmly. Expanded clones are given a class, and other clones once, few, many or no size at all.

CDR3aa: CASSGLLAGGQETQYF
CDR3nt: TGTGCCAGCAGTGGGTTACTAGCGGGGGGACAAGAGACCCAGTACTTC
abundance: -
v_gene: TRBV2
d_gene: TRBD2
j_gene: TRBJ2-5

CDR3aa: CASWQGATNEKLFF
CDR3nt: TGTGCCAGCTGGCAGGGTGCAACTAATGAAAAACTGTTTTTT
abundance: -
v_gene: TRBV18
d_gene: -
j_gene: TRBJ1-4

CDR3aa: CASSVQGFKDTEAFF
CDR3nt: TGTGCCAGCAGTGTACAGGGGTTTAAGGACACTGAAGCTTTCTTT
abundance: -
v_gene: TRBV6-6
d_gene: TRBD1
j_gene: TRBJ1-1

CDR3aa: CASSPRQTYLPQHF
CDR3nt: TGTGCCAGCTCACCACGGCAGACTTATTTGCCCCAGCATTTT
abundance: -
v_gene: TRBV18
d_gene: -
j_gene: TRBJ1-5

CDR3aa: CASSDKGRDSNQPQHF
CDR3nt: TGTGCCAGCAGTGATAAGGGGAGGGATAGCAATCAGCCCCAGCATTTT
abundance: -
v_gene: TRBV2
d_gene: -
j_gene: TRBJ1-5

CDR3aa: CASSPTGTGTGELFF
CDR3nt: TGTGCCAGCAGCCCCACAGGGACGGGCACCGGGGAGCTGTTTTTT
abundance: -
v_gene: TRBV3-1/TRBV3-2
d_gene: -
j_gene: TRBJ2-2

CDR3aa: CASSFGTGGLNTEAFF
CDR3nt: TGCGCCAGCAGCTTTGGGACAGGGGGATTGAACACTGAAGCTTTCTTT
abundance: -
v_gene: TRBV5-1
d_gene: TRBD1
j_gene: TRBJ1-1

CDR3aa: CASLLGGGFSPLHF
CDR3nt: TGTGCCAGCCTCTTAGGTGGGGGCTTTTCACCCCTCCACTTT
abundance: -
v_gene: TRBV6-5
d_gene: -
j_gene: TRBJ1-6

CDR3aa: CASSEWDRADTQYF
CDR3nt: TGTGCCAGCAGTGAATGGGATAGGGCAGATACGCAGTATTTT
abundance: -
v_gene: TRBV25-1
d_gene: -
j_gene: TRBJ2-3

CDR3aa: CASSTTRSSGANVLTF
CDR3nt: TGTGCCAGCTCCACCACCCGGTCCTCTGGGGCCAACGTCCTGACTTTC
abundance: -
v_gene: TRBV18
d_gene: -
j_gene: TRBJ2-6

CDR3aa: CASSTRDTASGNTIYF
CDR3nt: TGTGCCAGCAGCACCCGGGACACCGCCTCTGGAAACACCATATATTTT
abundance: -
v_gene: TRBV7-8
d_gene: -
j_gene: TRBJ1-3

CDR3aa: CASSLESLLEQYF
CDR3nt: TGTGCCAGCAGCTTAGAGAGCCTCCTGGAGCAGTACTTC
abundance: -
v_gene: TRBV11-2
d_gene: -
j_gene: TRBJ2-7

CDR3aa: CASSSNGLAGGELFF
CDR3nt: TGTGCCAGCAGCTCCAACGGACTAGCGGGAGGGGAGCTGTTTTTT
abundance: -
v_gene: TRBV27
d_gene: TRBD2
j_gene: TRBJ2-2

CDR3aa: CACRDLSGSTDTQYF
CDR3nt: TGCGCCTGCCGCGACCTCAGCGGAAGCACAGATACGCAGTATTTT
abundance: -
v_gene: TRBV5-1
d_gene: -
j_gene: TRBJ2-3

CDR3aa: CASSLRGPGANVLTF
CDR3nt: TGTGCCAGCAGCTTAAGAGGCCCTGGGGCCAACGTCCTGACTTTC
abundance: -
v_gene: TRBV7-2
d_gene: -
j_gene: TRBJ2-6

CDR3aa: CASSEAVTPSTDTQYF
CDR3nt: TGTGCCAGCAGTGAAGCCGTGACTCCTAGCACAGATACGCAGTATTTT
abundance: few
v_gene: TRBV6-1
d_gene: -
j_gene: TRBJ2-3

CDR3aa: CASSSSTGAWSTEAFF
CDR3nt: TGTGCCAGCAGCTCCTCGACAGGGGCTTGGAGCACTGAAGCTTTCTTT
abundance: -
v_gene: TRBV28
d_gene: TRBD1
j_gene: TRBJ1-1

CDR3aa: CASSLDSGKAFF
CDR3nt: TGCGCCAGCAGCTTGGATTCCGGAAAAGCTTTCTTT
abundance: -
v_gene: TRBV5-1
d_gene: -
j_gene: TRBJ1-1

CDR3aa: CSVERGKGDTQYF
CDR3nt: TGCAGCGTTGAAAGAGGGAAGGGAGATACGCAGTATTTT
abundance: -
v_gene: TRBV29-1
d_gene: -
j_gene: TRBJ2-3

CDR3aa: CASSQVTGGAYNEQFF
CDR3nt: TGTGCCAGCAGTCAAGTTACGGGGGGGGCATACAATGAGCAGTTCTTC
abundance: -
v_gene: TRBV4-2
d_gene: TRBD2
j_gene: TRBJ2-1

CDR3aa: CASSYDRVEQFF
CDR3nt: TGTGCCAGCAGCTACGACAGGGTTGAGCAGTTCTTC
abundance: -
v_gene: TRBV11-2
d_gene: TRBD1
j_gene: TRBJ2-1

CDR3aa: CASNLNTIYF
CDR3nt: TGTGCCAGCAATCTTAACACCATATATTTT
abundance: -
v_gene: TRBV2
d_gene: -
j_gene: TRBJ1-3

CDR3aa: CASSQERTDYGYTF
CDR3nt: TGTGCCAGCAGCCAAGAACGGACAGACTATGGCTACACCTTC
abundance: -
v_gene: TRBV14
d_gene: -
j_gene: TRBJ1-2

CDR3aa: CASSLGGLMNTEAFF
CDR3nt: TGTGCCAGCAGCTTAGGCGGTCTCATGAACACTGAAGCTTTCTTT
abundance: -
v_gene: TRBV11-2
d_gene: -
j_gene: TRBJ1-1

CDR3aa: CASSDHPGGPQHF
CDR3nt: TGTGCCAGCAGTGACCACCCGGGCGGGCCCCAGCATTTT
abundance: -
v_gene: TRBV6-4
d_gene: -
j_gene: TRBJ1-5

CDR3aa: CASSLQGSYEQYF
CDR3nt: TGTGCCAGCAGCTTACAGGGGTCCTACGAGCAGTACTTC
abundance: -
v_gene: TRBV5-5
d_gene: TRBD1
j_gene: TRBJ2-7